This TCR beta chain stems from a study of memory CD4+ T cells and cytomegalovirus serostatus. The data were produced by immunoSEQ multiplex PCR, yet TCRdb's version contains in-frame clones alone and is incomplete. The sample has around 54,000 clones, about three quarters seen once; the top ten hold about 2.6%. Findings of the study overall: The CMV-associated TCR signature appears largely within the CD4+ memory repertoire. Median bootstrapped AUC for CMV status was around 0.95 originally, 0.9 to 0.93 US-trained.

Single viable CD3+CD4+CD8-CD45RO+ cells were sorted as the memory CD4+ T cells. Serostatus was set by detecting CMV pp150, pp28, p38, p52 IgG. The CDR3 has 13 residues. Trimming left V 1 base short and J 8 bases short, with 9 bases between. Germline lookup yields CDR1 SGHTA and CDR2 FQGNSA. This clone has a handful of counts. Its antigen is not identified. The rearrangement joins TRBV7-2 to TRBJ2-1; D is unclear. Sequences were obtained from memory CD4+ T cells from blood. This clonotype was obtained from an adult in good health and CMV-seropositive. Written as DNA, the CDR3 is TGTGCCAGCAGCTTAGTAGGTGCTCATGAGCAGTTCTTC. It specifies CASSLVGAHEQFF.